The present T cell receptor (beta chain) was sequenced within a study of early T cells in non-severe SARS-CoV-2 infection. A single record per CDR3 protein comes from TCRdb applying MiXCR to the 5' RACE reads. The sample records fewer than 75,000 distinct CDR3 sequences, over 20% being singletons. A few counts support this clonotype. Trimming shortened V by 8 bases and J by 6 bases, and 10 bases separated the two germline ends. CDR3 length: 11 amino acids. This specimen was whole blood, taken at baseline. V is TRBV12-3 or TRBV12-4 and J is TRBJ1-1; no clear D. The origin of this receptor is an adult who was a healthcare worker with PCR-confirmed SARS-CoV-2 infection or an uninfected control (not recorded which). The CDR3 sequence is CASSHRAEAFF. The CDR3 DNA is TGTGCCAGCTCGCACCGGGCTGAAGCTTTCTTT.